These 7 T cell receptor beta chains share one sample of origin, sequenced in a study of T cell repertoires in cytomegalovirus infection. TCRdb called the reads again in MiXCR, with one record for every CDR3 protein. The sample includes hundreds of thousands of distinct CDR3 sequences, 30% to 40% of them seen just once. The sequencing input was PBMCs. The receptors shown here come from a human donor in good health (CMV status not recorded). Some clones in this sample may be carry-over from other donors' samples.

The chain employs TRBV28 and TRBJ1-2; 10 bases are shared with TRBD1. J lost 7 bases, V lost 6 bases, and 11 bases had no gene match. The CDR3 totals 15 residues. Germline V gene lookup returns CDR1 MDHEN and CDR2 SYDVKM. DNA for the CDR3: TGTGCCAGCAGCGTCTTGAGACAGGGGGCGAGTGGCTACACCTTC. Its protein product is CASSVLRQGASGYTF.

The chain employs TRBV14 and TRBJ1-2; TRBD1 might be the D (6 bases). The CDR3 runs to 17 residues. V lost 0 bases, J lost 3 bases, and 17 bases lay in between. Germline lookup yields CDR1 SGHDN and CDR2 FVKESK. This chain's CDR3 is CASSQEEWTDSYYGYTF. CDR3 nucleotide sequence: TGTGCCAGCAGCCAAGAAGAATGGACAGACTCTTACTATGGCTACACCTTC.

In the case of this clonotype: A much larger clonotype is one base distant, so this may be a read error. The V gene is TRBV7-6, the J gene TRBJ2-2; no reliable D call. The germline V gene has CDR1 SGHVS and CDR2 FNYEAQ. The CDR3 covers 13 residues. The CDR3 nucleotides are TGTGCCACCAGCTTGATACTTCCCGGGGAGCTGTTTTTT. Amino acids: CATSLILPGELFF. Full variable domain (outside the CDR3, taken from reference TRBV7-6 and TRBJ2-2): GAGVSQSPRYKVTKRGQDVALRCDPISGHVSLYWYRQALGQGPEFLTYFNYEAQQDKSGLPNDRFSAERPEGSISTLTIQRTEQRDSAMYRCATSLILPGELFFGEGSRLTVL.

In DNA form, the CDR3 reads TGTGCCAGCAGTTACCACACAGGGCCCAGCCTCTCCGAGCAGTACTTC. It codes for CASSYHTGPSLSEQYF. The chain carries TRBV6-5 and TRBJ2-7; TRBD1 might be the D (6 bases). V was cut by 2 bases and J by 6 bases, with 20 bases left in between. CDR3 size: 16 residues. Germline V gene lookup returns CDR1 MNHEY and CDR2 SVGAGI.

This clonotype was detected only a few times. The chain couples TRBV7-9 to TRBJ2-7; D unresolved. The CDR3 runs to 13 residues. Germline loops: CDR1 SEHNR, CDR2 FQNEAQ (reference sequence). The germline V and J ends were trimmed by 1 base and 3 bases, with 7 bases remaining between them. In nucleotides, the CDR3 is TGTGCCAGCAGCTTAGTAGATTTCTACGAGCAGTACTTC. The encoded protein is CASSLVDFYEQYF.

The CDR3 DNA reads as TGTGCCAGCAGCTTGGGGGGGACTCGCACAGATACGCAGTATTTT. It specifies CASSLGGTRTDTQYF. The chain has TRBV7-3 and TRBJ2-3, with TRBD2 matching 7 bases. V was pared by 3 bases and J by 1 base, with 4 bases of the junction left unmatched. This CDR3 has 15 residues. Germline CDR1 SGHTA, CDR2 FQGTGA.

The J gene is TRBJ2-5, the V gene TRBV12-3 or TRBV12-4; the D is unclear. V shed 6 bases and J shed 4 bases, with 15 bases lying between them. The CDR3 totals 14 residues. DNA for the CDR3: TGTGCCAGCAGCTCTGATGCGTTGAGAGAGACCCAGTACTTC. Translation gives CASSSDALRETQYF.